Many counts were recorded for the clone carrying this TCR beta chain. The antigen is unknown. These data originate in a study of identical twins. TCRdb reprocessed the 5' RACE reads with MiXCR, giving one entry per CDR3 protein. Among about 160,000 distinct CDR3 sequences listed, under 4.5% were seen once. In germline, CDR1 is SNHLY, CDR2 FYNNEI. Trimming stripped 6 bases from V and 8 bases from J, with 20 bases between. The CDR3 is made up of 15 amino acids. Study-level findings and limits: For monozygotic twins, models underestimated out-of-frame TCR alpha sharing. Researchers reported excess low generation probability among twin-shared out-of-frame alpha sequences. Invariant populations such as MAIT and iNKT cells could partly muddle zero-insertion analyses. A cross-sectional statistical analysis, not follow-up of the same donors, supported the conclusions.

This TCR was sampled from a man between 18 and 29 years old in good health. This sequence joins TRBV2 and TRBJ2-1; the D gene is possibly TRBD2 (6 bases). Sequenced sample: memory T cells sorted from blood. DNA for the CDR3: TGTGCCAGCAGGCCTGGGGGTGCGGGGTGGGATGAGCAGTTCTTC. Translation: CASRPGGAGWDEQFF.